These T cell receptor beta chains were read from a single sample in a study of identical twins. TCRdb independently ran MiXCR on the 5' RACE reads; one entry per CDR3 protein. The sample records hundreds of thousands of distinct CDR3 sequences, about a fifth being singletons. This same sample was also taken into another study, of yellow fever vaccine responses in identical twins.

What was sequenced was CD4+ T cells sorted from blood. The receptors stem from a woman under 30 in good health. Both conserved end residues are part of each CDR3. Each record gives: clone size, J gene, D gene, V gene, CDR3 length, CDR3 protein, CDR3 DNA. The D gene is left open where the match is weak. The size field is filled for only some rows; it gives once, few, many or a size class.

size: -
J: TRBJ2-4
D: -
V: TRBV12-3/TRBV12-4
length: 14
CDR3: CASSIGAAKNIQYF
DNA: TGTGCCAGTAGCATTGGGGCGGCCAAAAACATTCAGTACTTC

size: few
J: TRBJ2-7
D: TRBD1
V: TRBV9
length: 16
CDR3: CASSKEGTGGLGEQYF
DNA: TGTGCCAGCAGCAAGGAGGGGACAGGGGGCTTGGGTGAGCAGTACTTC

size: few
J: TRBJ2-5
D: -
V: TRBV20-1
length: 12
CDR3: CSAGSGQETQYF
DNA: TGCAGTGCCGGTAGCGGACAAGAGACCCAGTACTTC

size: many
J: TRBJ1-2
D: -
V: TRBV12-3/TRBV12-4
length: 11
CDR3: CASSYSAGYTF
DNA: TGTGCCAGCAGTTACAGTGCCGGCTACACCTTC

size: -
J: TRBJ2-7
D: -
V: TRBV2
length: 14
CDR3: CASMGTLLSYEQYF
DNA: TGTGCCAGCATGGGGACTCTACTTTCCTACGAGCAGTACTTC

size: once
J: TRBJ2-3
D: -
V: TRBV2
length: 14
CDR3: CASLARESTDTQYF
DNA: TGTGCCAGCTTAGCGAGGGAGAGCACAGATACGCAGTATTTT

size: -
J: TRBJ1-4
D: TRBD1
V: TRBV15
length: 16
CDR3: CATSRSIRDSDEKLFF
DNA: TGTGCCACCAGCAGATCAATCCGGGACAGCGACGAAAAACTGTTTTTT

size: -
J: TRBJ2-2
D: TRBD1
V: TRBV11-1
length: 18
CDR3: CARGSRTGGAGNTGELFF
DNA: TGTGCCAGAGGTAGCCGGACAGGGGGCGCTGGGAACACCGGGGAGCTGTTTTTT

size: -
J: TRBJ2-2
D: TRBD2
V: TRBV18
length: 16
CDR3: CASSPYRTSGTGELFF
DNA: TGTGCCAGCTCACCATATAGGACTAGTGGCACCGGGGAGCTGTTTTTT

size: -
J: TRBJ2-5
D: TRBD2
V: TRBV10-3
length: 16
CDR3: CAISEAAGGVQETQYF
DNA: TGTGCCATCAGTGAGGCTGCGGGGGGGGTCCAAGAGACCCAGTACTTC

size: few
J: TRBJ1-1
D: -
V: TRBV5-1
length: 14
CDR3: CASTETALTTEAFF
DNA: TGCGCCAGCACAGAGACAGCCCTAACGACTGAAGCTTTCTTT

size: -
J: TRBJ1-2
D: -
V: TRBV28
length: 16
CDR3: CASSSGRKFGNYGYTF
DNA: TGTGCCAGCAGTTCTGGGCGCAAGTTCGGTAACTATGGCTACACCTTC

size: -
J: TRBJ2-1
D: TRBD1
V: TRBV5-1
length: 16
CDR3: CASSLAPGQGYNEQFF
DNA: TGCGCCAGCAGCTTAGCCCCGGGACAGGGCTACAATGAGCAGTTCTTC

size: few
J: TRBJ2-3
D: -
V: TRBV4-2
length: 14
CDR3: CASSQGRGGDTQYF
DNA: TGTGCCAGCAGCCAAGGGCGAGGGGGAGATACGCAGTATTTT